A selection of T cell receptor beta chains follows, all from one sample in a study of Graves' ophthalmopathy and Graves' hyperthyroidism. Each CDR3 protein is one row after TCRdb ran MiXCR on the multiplex PCR reads. Of approximately 1.2 million distinct CDR3 sequences in the sample, 35% to 45% were seen once. Sequencing was done on a sample of peripheral blood or thyroid tissue (not recorded which). These receptor sequences come from an adult man with Graves' hyperthyroidism. Both conserved end residues are part of each CDR3.

TRBV2	TRBJ2-5	CASKQGRGETQYF
TRBV10-2	TRBJ2-2	CASRTSGGAGELFF
TRBV12-3/TRBV12-4	TRBJ1-1	CASSRTRRTNTEAFF
TRBV2	TRBJ1-5	CASQGPESQPQHF
TRBV19	TRBJ1-2	CASSIVHLIEDGYTF
TRBV11-1	TRBJ1-6	CASTRTDAGSPLHF
TRBV4-2	TRBJ2-6	CASSQEQLTNSGANVLTF
TRBV5-1	TRBJ2-5	CASSFRQGNQETQYF
TRBV29-1	TRBJ1-5	CSAIFPLDRGLGQPQHF
TRBV20-1	TRBJ1-5	CSATDRDSINQPQHF
TRBV9	TRBJ1-2	CASSIGLMGYTF
TRBV7-8	TRBJ2-6	CASSQAVQGGANALTF
TRBV25-1	TRBJ2-7	CASSGTGILYEQYF
TRBV6-2/TRBV6-3	TRBJ1-1	CASSPTDRVEAFF
TRBV19	TRBJ2-6	CASRTGGAGPGANVLTF
TRBV9	TRBJ1-1	CASSVKGGGKSEAFF
TRBV7-2	TRBJ1-2	CASSLDGREGGYTF